What follows is one T cell receptor (beta chain) and its context. Trimming pared 1 base from V and 6 bases from J, leaving 16 bases between. Germline V gene sequence: CDR1 SGHRS, CDR2 YFSETQ. The length of the CDR3 is 15 residues. The sample is drawn from a study of technical replicates of blood from four donors. Sequenced by immunoSEQ multiplex PCR; TCRdb stores in-frame clones only, minus some. Seen here are 66,000 or so clones, 97% observed once, and the top ten hold just under 0.2%. This clonotype originated in a human donor in good health. The chain links TRBV5-1 to TRBJ1-2; unclear D gene. Specimen: T cells isolated from PBMCs. The CDR3 nucleotides read TGCGCCAGCAGCTTGACGTCCGACAAGTTCCATGGCTACACCTTC. Protein: CASSLTSDKFHGYTF.